Below, 21 T cell receptor beta chains from the same sample are listed, as sequenced in a study of graft-versus-host responses after intestinal transplantation. No antigen has been assigned to these receptors. Some clones are missing from TCRdb's copy, which holds only in-frame ones; the method was immunoSEQ multiplex PCR. The sample includes some 82,000 clones, around 87% of them seen just once. The sequenced sample was unstimulated CD8+ T cells sorted from spleen or lymph node cells, obtained before transplant. The receptors were gathered from a human donor who was the organ donor for an intestinal transplant.

The CDR3 sequence is CASSLEPLYEQYF. The CDR3 region has the DNA TGTGCCAGCAGCTTGGAACCGCTCTACGAGCAGTACTTC. The chain links TRBV5-4 to TRBJ2-5; D not resolved. The DNA end lines up better with TRBJ2-7; the J call may be wrong. Germline values: CDR1 SGHNT, CDR2 YYREEE (reference sequence). The CDR3 consists of 13 residues.

This rearrangement joins TRBV4-2 to TRBJ1-1; D might be TRBD1 (6 bases). Germline V lookup: CDR1 LGHNA, CDR2 YNFKEQ. The V gene lost 1 base and the J gene lost 4 bases, with 10 bases spanning the gap. CDR3 length equals 14 residues. The CDR3: CASSQVGQFTEAFF. CDR3 DNA: TGTGCCAGCAGCCAAGTTGGACAGTTCACTGAAGCTTTCTTT.

This clone is a singleton in its sample. The genes are TRBV19 and TRBJ2-7; D is ambiguous. This CDR3 is built from 13 residues. From germline, CDR1 is LNHDA and CDR2 SQIVND (reference sequence). V lost 5 bases, J lost 1 base, and 9 bases lay in between. As DNA, the CDR3 is TGTGCCAGTAGTCCCCAGTCTTCCTACGAGCAGTACTTC. Amino acid sequence: CASSPQSSYEQYF.

This clone was picked up a small number of times. The chain uses TRBV10-3 and TRBJ1-1; D is undetermined. The ends were cut back, 3 bases at V and 4 bases at J, with 6 bases in the middle. The CDR3 is made up of 12 amino acids. Germline V gene data show CDR1 as ENHRY and CDR2 as SYGVKD. The CDR3 is CAISDRFTEAFF. CDR3 bases: TGTGCCATCAGTGACAGATTCACTGAAGCTTTCTTT.

V is TRBV6-4 and J is TRBJ2-2; D possibly corresponds to TRBD2 (5 bases). Germline V gene data show CDR1 as MRHNA and CDR2 as SNTAGT. The CDR3 loop spans 15 amino acids. Trimming shortened V by 3 bases and J by 0 bases, and 8 bases separated the two germline ends. CDR3 residues: CASSERASNTGELFF. Here the CDR3 DNA reads TGTGCCAGCAGTGAGAGGGCTTCGAACACCGGGGAGCTGTTTTTT.

The chain recombines TRBV28 with TRBJ2-2, with 10 bases identical to TRBD1. Looked up from germline, CDR1 is MDHEN and CDR2 is SYDVKM. The J segment lost 5 bases and the V segment lost 2 bases, leaving 5 bases of the junction unmatched. The CDR3 extends over 16 amino acids. Here the CDR3 reads CASSLRGTGETGELFF. CDR3 bases: TGTGCCAGCAGTTTAAGGGGGACAGGGGAGACCGGGGAGCTGTTTTTT.

The chain recombines TRBV6-1 with TRBJ1-5; maybe TRBD1 (5 bases). Trimming stripped 3 bases from V and 6 bases from J, with 6 bases between. The CDR3 loop spans 12 amino acids. From germline, CDR1 is MNHNS and CDR2 SASEGT. CDR3 DNA: TGTGCCAGCAGTGAGGGGGTTCAGCCCCAGCATTTT. Encoded protein: CASSEGVQPQHF.

V is TRBV4-1 and J is TRBJ1-1; D is ambiguous. Trimming shortened V by 1 base and J by 5 bases, and 17 bases separated the two germline ends. The CDR3 covers 16 residues. In germline, CDR1 is MGHRA, CDR2 YSYEKL. The CDR3 spells CASSQVALDGGTEAFF. The CDR3 nucleotides read TGCGCCAGCAGCCAAGTGGCGTTAGACGGCGGGACTGAAGCTTTCTTT.

This chain links TRBV27 with TRBJ1-2; 8 bases align to TRBD1. CDR1 MNHEY and CDR2 SMNVEV come from the germline V gene (reference sequence). This CDR3 contains 14 residues. V shed 2 bases, J shed 8 bases, and the junction held 7 bases outside the gene matches. The CDR3 region has the DNA TGTGCCAGCAGTTTACGGACAGGGTGGGTCGGCTACACCTTC. This gives the protein CASSLRTGWVGYTF.

The rearrangement joins TRBV6-1 to TRBJ2-5; 9 positions match TRBD1. Germline CDR1 MNHNS, CDR2 SASEGT. V trimming: 4 bases; J trimming: 4 bases; junction bases outside the gene matches: 4. The CDR3 extends over 14 amino acids. Here the CDR3 reads CASSADRGTETQYF. CDR3 DNA: TGTGCCAGCAGTGCGGACAGGGGAACAGAGACCCAGTACTTC.

The V gene is TRBV4-2, the J gene TRBJ1-2; D gene unclear. The ends were cut back, 0 bases at V and 8 bases at J, with 13 bases in the middle. The CDR3 extends over 14 amino acids. The germline V gene has CDR1 LGHNA and CDR2 YNFKEQ. The CDR3, as DNA: TGTGCCAGCAGCCAAGAACAAGTAGTCGGGGGCTACACCTTC. Translating gives CASSQEQVVGGYTF.

The CDR3 spells CASSLVTGGRTGELFF. The CDR3 DNA follows: TGTGCCAGCAGCTTAGTGACAGGGGGCAGGACCGGGGAGCTGTTTTTT. This chain links TRBV7-9 with TRBJ2-2; 10 bases map to TRBD1. Trimming removed 1 base from V and 5 bases from J; junction bases left unmatched: 4. The CDR3 is 16 amino acids. Germline V gives CDR1 SEHNR, CDR2 FQNEAQ (reference sequence).

CDR3 in amino acids: CASSEWDSSPVPGAFF. Written as DNA, the CDR3 is TGTGCCAGCAGTGAGTGGGACAGCTCCCCAGTGCCGGGAGCTTTCTTT. The V and J genes are TRBV6-1 and TRBJ1-1, with TRBD1 matching 7 bases. Losses at the gene ends were 3 bases for V and 10 bases for J; bases not matched to a gene: 17. CDR3 length: 16 residues. Germline V gene lookup returns CDR1 MNHNS and CDR2 SASEGT.

This clone was observed a handful of times. The gene calls are TRBV6-6 and TRBJ1-1; D unresolved. This CDR3 is built from 11 residues. The germline gives CDR1 MNHNY, CDR2 SVGAGI (reference sequence). V gave up 10 bases and J gave up 11 bases, with 17 bases separating them. Written as DNA, the CDR3 is TGTGCCACCATTCGAGGGCAAGTGGCTTTCTTT. Encoded protein: CATIRGQVAFF.

The chain links TRBV27 to TRBJ2-1, with D possibly TRBD1 on 6 matching bases. CDR1 MNHEY and CDR2 SMNVEV come from the germline V gene (reference sequence). The V end lost 10 bases, the J end lost 3 bases, and 25 bases lay between the germline ends. This CDR3 comprises 17 residues. CDR3 loop: CATQSPNRDTFYNEQFF. The CDR3 DNA reads TGTGCCACTCAATCCCCTAATCGGGACACATTCTACAATGAGCAGTTCTTC.

The chain joins TRBV5-1 to TRBJ2-7; no clear D gene. The germline gives CDR1 SGHRS, CDR2 YFSETQ. The CDR3 runs 12 residues. V dropped 3 bases and J dropped 3 bases, with 7 bases sitting between them. The CDR3 nucleotides are TGCGCCAGCAGCTCCACTGGCTACGAGCAGTACTTC. Translating it yields CASSSTGYEQYF.

The chain uses TRBV9 and TRBJ1-6, with D possibly TRBD1 on 6 matching bases. Germline assignment: CDR1 SGDLS and CDR2 YYNGEE. The CDR3 is 17 residues long. The ends were cut back, 4 bases at V and 6 bases at J, with 20 bases in the middle. The CDR3 DNA follows: TGTGCCAGCAGCCCAGGGGCAGCACCTGCACCTAATTCACCCCTCCACTTT. This codes for CASSPGAAPAPNSPLHF.

This clone was seen once. The V gene is TRBV5-1, the J gene TRBJ2-1, with TRBD1 matching 9 bases. The trim removed 0 bases at V and 4 bases at J, leaving 5 bases unmatched. The germline V gene encodes CDR1 SGHRS and CDR2 YFSETQ. The CDR3 is 16 amino acids. CDR3 nucleotide sequence: TGCGCCAGCAGCTTGGATTGGACAGGGGTTTACAATGAGCAGTTCTTC. It yields the protein CASSLDWTGVYNEQFF.

The J gene is TRBJ2-7, the V gene TRBV27; 9 positions agree with TRBD1. The CDR3 spans 15 residues. Germline V gene lookup returns CDR1 MNHEY and CDR2 SMNVEV (reference sequence). V gave up 0 bases and J gave up 3 bases; unmatched junction bases: 3. The CDR3: CASSLSGGQGYEQYF. CDR3 DNA sequence: TGTGCCAGCAGTTTATCGGGGGGACAGGGCTACGAGCAGTACTTC.

The chain joins TRBV6-5 to TRBJ1-5; 7 nucleotides align to TRBD1. V trimming: 0 bases; J trimming: 4 bases; junction bases outside the gene matches: 6. This CDR3 has 16 residues. The germline gives CDR1 MNHEY, CDR2 SVGAGI. The CDR3 loop reads CASSYSISTGNQPQHF. The DNA for the CDR3 is TGTGCCAGCAGTTACTCGATATCGACAGGGAATCAGCCCCAGCATTTT.

This chain joins TRBV25-1 and TRBJ1-1; no clear D. The CDR3 is 12 amino acids. Trimming pared 8 bases from V and 6 bases from J, leaving 13 bases between. Germline lookup yields CDR1 MGHDK and CDR2 SYGVNS. The CDR3 reads CASQSPGPEAFF. The CDR3 DNA reads TGTGCCAGCCAATCCCCCGGACCTGAAGCTTTCTTT.